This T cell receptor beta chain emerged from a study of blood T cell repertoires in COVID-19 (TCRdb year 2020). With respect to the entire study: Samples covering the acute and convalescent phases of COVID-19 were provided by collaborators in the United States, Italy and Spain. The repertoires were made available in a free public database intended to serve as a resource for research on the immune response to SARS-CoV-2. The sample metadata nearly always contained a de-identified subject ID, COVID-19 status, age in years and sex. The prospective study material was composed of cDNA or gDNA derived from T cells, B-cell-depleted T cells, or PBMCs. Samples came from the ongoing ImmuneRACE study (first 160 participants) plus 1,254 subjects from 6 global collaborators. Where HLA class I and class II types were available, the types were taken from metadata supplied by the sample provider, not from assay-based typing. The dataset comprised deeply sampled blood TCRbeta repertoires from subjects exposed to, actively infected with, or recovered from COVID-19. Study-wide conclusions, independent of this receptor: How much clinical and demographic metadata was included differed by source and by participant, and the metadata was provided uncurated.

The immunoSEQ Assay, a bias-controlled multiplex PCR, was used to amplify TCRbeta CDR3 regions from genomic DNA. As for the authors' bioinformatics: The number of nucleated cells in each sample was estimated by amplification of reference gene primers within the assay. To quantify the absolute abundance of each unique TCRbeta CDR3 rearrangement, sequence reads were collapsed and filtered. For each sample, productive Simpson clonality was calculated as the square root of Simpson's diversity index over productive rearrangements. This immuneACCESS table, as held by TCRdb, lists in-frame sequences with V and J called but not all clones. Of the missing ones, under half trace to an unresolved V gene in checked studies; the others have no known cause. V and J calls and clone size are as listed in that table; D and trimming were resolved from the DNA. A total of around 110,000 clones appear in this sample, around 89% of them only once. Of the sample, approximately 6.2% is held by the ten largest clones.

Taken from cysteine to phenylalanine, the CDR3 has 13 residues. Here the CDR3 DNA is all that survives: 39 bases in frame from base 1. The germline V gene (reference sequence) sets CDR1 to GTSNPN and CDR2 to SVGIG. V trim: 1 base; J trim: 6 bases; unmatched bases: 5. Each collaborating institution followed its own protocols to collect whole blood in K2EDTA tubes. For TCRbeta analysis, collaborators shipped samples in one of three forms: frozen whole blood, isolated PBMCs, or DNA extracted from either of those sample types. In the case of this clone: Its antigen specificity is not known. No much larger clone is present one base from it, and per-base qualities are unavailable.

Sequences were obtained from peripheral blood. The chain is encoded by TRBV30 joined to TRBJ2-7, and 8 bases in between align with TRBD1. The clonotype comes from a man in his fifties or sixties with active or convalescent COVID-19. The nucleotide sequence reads TGTGCCTGGAGTGCCGGGACAGGTCGCGAGCAGTACTTC. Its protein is CAWSAGTGREQYF.